The entry that follows covers one TCR beta chain sequence. Its antigen remains unidentified. This CDR3 is built from 15 residues. In germline, CDR1 is SGHVS, CDR2 FQNEAQ. V was clipped by 4 bases and J by 3 bases; unmatched bases: 4. The data were produced by immunoSEQ multiplex PCR, yet TCRdb's version contains in-frame clones alone and is incomplete. The sample carries roughly 200,000 clones, about 86% recorded once. While the first cohort had fewer than 850 subjects, the donors belonged to the separate validation cohort of 120 subjects. The sample comes from a study of cytomegalovirus exposure and HLA in healthy donors. Study-wide results and caveats: The finding came from a later analysis; first-cohort TCR clusters tended to co-occur in the 90 to 150 validation repertoires. The study flagged some 170 TCR beta chains as cytomegalovirus-associated.

Sample: PBMCs. The V and J genes are TRBV7-8 and TRBJ2-7, with 12 nucleotides matching TRBD1. This clonotype was obtained from a woman under 30 in good health and CMV-seropositive. The CDR3: CASSSGTGGIYEQYF. CDR3 DNA sequence: TGTGCCAGCAGCTCCGGGACAGGGGGCATCTACGAGCAGTACTTC.